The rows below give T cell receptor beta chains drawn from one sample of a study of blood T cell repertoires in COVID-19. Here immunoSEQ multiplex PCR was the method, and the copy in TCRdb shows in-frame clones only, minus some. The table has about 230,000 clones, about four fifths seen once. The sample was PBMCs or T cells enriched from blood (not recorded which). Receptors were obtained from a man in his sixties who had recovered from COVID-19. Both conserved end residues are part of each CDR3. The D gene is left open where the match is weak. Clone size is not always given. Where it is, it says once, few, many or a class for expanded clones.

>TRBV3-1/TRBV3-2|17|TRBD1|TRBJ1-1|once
CASSQRTGTGGGTEAFF
TGTGCCAGCAGCCAACGAACCGGGACAGGGGGCGGCACTGAAGCTTTCTTT
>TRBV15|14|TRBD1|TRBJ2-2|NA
CATSSGQVTGELFF
TGTGCCACCAGCAGCGGACAGGTCACCGGGGAGCTGTTTTTT
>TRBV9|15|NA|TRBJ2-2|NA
CASSVQLMNTGELFF
TGTGCCAGCAGCGTACAACTGATGAACACCGGGGAGCTGTTTTTT
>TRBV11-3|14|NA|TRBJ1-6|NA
CASSLTEYNSPLHF
TGTGCCAGCAGCTTGACAGAGTATAATTCACCCCTCCACTTT
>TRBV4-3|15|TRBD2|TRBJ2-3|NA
CASSQTSGGTDTQYF
TGCGCCAGCAGCCAAACTAGCGGGGGGACAGATACGCAGTATTTT
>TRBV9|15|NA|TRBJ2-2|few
CASSPGTANTGELFF
TGTGCCAGCAGCCCCGGGACTGCGAACACCGGGGAGCTGTTTTTT
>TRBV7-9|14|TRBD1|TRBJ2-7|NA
CASSFGTGSYEQYF
TGTGCCAGCAGCTTCGGGACAGGGTCCTACGAGCAGTACTTC
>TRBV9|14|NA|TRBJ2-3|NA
CASSVVPDTDTQYF
TGTGCCAGCAGCGTAGTTCCAGACACAGATACGCAGTATTTT
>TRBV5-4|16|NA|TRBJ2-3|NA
CASSLDRETSTDTQYF
TGTGCCAGCAGCTTGGACAGGGAAACTAGCACAGATACGCAGTATTTT
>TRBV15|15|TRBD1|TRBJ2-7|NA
CATSRDAGGSNEQYF
TGTGCCACCAGCAGAGACGCAGGGGGCTCGAACGAGCAGTACTTC
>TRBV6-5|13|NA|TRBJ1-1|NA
CASEPRGDTEAFF
TGTGCCAGCGAACCACGGGGGGACACTGAAGCTTTCTTT
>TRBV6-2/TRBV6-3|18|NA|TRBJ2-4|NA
CASSYPLAGVIAKNIQYF
TGTGCCAGCAGTTATCCCCTTGCAGGGGTAATAGCCAAAAACATTCAGTACTTC
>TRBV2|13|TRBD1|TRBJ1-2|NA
CACMPGGMGGYTF
TGTGCCTGCATGCCAGGGGGCATGGGTGGCTACACCTTC
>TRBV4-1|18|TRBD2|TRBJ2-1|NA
CASRNLLAGGFAYNEQFF
TGCGCCAGCAGGAACCTACTAGCGGGGGGATTCGCCTACAATGAGCAGTTCTTC